This T cell receptor beta chain was identified in a study of Graves' ophthalmopathy and Graves' hyperthyroidism. Study information: Absence of ophthalmopathy within 18 months of follow-up defined stable hyperthyroidism. Study outcomes and limitations: The majority of expanded thyroid clonotypes above 0.001 frequency also occurred in blood.

The CDR3 has 14 amino acids. CDR1 is ENHRY and CDR2 is SYGVKD in the germline V gene. Trimming removed 4 bases at V and 0 bases at J, with 8 bases between. About this clonotype itself: Its antigen is still unknown.

From RNA, the CDR3 regions of TCR beta chains were amplified and sequenced. The first round was an RT-PCR with HTBI primers, and the second round was a multiplex PCR. TCRdb redid the calling of the multiplex PCR reads with MiXCR, one entry per CDR3 protein. The sample holds approximately 540,000 distinct CDR3 sequences, less than 45% seen once. The hyperthyroidism patients had a new diagnosis of under 2 months' duration and were aged 18 to 65. Among the exclusions were patients with other autoimmune diseases, uncontrolled infections, pregnancy or lactation. The sample was peripheral blood or thyroid tissue (not recorded which). The V call is TRBV10-3, the J call TRBJ2-3; no clear D. This TCR was sampled from an adult man with Graves' hyperthyroidism. CDR3 sequence (DNA): TGTGCCATCAGTGTCGAGGAAAGCACAGATACGCAGTATTTT. Protein sequence: CAISVEESTDTQYF.